This TCR beta chain was recorded in a study of blood T cell repertoires in COVID-19. Overall study context: Specimens from acute and convalescent COVID-19 originated in the United States, Italy and Spain. In each case, the material was cDNA or gDNA derived from T cells, B-cell-depleted T cells, or PBMCs.

This clone was recorded once. Trimming pared 4 bases from V and 8 bases from J, leaving 14 bases between. This CDR3 is built from 13 residues. Germline V gene data show CDR1 as LGHNA and CDR2 as YNFKEQ. How the authors handled the data: Reference gene primers were amplified, and this amplification served to estimate nucleated cell counts. The assay was immunoSEQ multiplex PCR, and TCRdb's table has in-frame clones only and misses some. That table is the source of V, J and clone size, and D and trimming were worked out from the DNA. This table holds approximately 180,000 clones, roughly 87% found once.

The clonotype was recovered from a woman aged 45-65 years with acute or convalescent COVID-19. The gene calls are TRBV4-2 and TRBJ1-2, with a tentative D call TRBD1 (5 bases). The specimen was peripheral blood. CDR3 residues: CASSLTGEGGYTF. CDR3 bases: TGTGCCAGCAGCCTGACGGGGGAAGGCGGCTACACCTTC.